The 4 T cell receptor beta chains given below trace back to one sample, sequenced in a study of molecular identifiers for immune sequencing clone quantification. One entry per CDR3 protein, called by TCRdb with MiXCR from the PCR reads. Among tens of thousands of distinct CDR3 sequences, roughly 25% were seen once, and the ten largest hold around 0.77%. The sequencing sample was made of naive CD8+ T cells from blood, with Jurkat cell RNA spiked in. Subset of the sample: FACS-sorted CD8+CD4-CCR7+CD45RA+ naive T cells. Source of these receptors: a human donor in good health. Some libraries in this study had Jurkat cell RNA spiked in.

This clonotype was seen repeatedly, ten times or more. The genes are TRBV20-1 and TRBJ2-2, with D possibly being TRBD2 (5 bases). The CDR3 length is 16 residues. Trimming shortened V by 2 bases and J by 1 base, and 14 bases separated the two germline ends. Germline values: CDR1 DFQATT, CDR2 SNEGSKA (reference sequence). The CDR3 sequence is CSARSGGRLNTGELFF. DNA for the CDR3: TGCAGTGCTAGATCCGGAGGCAGACTGAACACCGGGGAGCTGTTTTTT.

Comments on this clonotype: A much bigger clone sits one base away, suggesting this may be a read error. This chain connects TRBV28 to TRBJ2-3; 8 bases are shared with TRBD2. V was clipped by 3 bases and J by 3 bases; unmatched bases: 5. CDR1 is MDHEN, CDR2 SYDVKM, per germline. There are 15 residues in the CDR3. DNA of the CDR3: TGTGCCAGCAGTTTCGAGAGCGGGAGTACAGATACGCAGTATTTT. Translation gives CASSFESGSTDTQYF.

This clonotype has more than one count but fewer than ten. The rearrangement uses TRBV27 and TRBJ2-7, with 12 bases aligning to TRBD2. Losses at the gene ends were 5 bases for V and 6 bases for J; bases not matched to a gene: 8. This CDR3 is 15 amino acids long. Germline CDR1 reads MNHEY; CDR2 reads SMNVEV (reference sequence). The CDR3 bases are TGTGCCAGCAGTCCGACTAGCGGGAGCTTTGGCGAGCAGTACTTC. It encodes CASSPTSGSFGEQYF.

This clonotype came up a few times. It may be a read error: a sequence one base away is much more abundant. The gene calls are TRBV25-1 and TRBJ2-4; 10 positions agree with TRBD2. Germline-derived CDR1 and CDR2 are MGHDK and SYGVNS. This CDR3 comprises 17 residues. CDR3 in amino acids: CASIPLAGSLAINIQYF. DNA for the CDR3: TGTGCCAGCATCCCACTAGCGGGATCCCTAGCCATAAACATTCAGTACTTC.